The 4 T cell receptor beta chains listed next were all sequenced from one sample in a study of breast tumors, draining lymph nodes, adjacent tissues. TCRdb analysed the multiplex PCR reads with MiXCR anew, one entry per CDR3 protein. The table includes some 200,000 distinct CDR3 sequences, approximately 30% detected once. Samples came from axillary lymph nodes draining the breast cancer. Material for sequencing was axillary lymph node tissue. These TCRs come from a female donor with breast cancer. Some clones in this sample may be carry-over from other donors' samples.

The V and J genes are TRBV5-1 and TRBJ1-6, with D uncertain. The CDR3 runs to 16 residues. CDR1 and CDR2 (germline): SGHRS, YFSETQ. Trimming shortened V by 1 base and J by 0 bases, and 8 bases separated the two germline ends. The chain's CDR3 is CASSLRASSYNSPLHF. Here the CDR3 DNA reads TGCGCCAGCAGCTTGAGAGCTTCCTCCTATAATTCACCCCTCCACTTT.

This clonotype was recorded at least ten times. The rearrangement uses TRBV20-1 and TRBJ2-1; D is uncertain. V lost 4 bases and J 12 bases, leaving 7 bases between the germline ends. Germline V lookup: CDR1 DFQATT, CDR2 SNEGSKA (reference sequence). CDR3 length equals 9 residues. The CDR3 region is CSAIRGQFF. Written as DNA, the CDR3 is TGCAGTGCTATTCGCGGGCAGTTCTTC.

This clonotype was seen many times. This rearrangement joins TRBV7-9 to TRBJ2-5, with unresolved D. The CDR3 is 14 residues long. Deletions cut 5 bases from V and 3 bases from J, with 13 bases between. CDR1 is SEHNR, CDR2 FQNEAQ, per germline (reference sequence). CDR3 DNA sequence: TGTGCCAGCAGCCCGCGTTCTTACGAAGAGACCCAGTACTTC. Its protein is CASSPRSYEETQYF.

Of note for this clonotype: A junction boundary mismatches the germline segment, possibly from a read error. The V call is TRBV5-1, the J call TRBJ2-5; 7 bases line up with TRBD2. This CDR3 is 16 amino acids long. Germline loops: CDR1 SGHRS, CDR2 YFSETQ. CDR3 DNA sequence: TGCGCCAGCAGCTTGGAGGGCGGGGGTGGACCAGAGGCCCAGTACTTC. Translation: CASSLEGGGGPEAQYF.